The source of this T cell receptor (beta chain) is a study of PD-L1 blockade in urothelial cancer. The sample's time point: pretreatment peripheral blood. Assay used: immunoSEQ multiplex PCR; TCRdb lists only in-frame clones, some missing. The sample carries tens of thousands of clones, approximately 90% recorded once. The clonotype originates from a woman aged 55-70 years with urothelial cancer. The sequences come from PBMCs, collected around atezolizumab (anti-PD-L1) treatment.

Here the CDR3 DNA reads TGTGCCAGCATTTCGGGGAATGAGCAGTTCTTC. It codes for CASISGNEQFF. V is TRBV6-5 and J is TRBJ2-1; perhaps TRBD2 as D (5 bases). CDR1 and CDR2 from the germline V gene are MNHEY and SVGAGI. V was trimmed by 7 bases and J by 7 bases, leaving 8 bases between them. CDR3 length: 11 amino acids.